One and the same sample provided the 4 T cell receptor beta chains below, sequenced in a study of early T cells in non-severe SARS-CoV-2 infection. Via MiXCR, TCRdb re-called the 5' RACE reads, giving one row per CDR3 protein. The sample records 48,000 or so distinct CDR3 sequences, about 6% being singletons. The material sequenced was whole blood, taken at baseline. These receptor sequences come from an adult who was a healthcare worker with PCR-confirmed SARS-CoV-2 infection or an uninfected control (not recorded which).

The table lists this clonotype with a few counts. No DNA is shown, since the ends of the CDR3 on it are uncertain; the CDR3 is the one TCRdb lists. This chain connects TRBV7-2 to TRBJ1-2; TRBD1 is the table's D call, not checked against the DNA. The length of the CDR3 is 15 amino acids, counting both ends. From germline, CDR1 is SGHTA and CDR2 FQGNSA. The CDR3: CASSFGAGYNYGYTF.

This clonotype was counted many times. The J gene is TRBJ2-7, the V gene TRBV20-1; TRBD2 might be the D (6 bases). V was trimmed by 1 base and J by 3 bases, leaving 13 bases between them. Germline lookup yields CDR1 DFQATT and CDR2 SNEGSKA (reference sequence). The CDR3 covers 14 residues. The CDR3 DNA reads TGCAGTGCTAGAGCGAGCAGACTAGGCTACGAGCAGTACTTC. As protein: CSARASRLGYEQYF.

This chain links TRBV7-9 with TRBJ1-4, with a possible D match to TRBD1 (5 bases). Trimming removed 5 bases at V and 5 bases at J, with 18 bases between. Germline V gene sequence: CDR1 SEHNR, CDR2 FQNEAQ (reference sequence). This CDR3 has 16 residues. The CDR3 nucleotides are TGTGCCAGCAGCCATTACCCCGGGACGACAAATGAAAAACTGTTTTTT. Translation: CASSHYPGTTNEKLFF.

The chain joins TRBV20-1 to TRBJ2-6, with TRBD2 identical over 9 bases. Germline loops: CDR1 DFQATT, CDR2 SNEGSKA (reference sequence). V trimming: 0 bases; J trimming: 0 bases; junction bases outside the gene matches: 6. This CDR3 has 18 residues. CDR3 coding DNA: TGCAGTGCTAGAGATCTAAGTAGCGGGAGCTCTGGGGCCAACGTCCTGACTTTC. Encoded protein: CSARDLSSGSSGANVLTF.